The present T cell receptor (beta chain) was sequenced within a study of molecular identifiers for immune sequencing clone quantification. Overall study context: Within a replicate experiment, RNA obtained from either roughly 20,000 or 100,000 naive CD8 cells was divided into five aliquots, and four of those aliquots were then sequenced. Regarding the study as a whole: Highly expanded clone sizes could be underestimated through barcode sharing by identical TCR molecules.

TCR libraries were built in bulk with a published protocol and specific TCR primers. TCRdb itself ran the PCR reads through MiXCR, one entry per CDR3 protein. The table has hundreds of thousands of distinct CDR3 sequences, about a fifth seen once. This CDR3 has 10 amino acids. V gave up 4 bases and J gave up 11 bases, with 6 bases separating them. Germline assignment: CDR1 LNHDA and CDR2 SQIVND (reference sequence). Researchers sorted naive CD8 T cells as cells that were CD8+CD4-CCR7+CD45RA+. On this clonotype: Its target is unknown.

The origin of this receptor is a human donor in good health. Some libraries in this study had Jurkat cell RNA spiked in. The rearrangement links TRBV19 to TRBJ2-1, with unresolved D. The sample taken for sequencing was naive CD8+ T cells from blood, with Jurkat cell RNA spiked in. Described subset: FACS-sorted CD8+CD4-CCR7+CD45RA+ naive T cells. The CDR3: CASSNGQQFF. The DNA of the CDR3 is TGTGCCAGTAGTAACGGACAGCAGTTCTTC.